This TCR beta chain was sequenced in a study of glioma-infiltrating T cells. In this sample, this clonotype turned up many times. The ends lost 4 bases at V and 7 bases at J; junction bases unmatched: 9. The CDR3 loop spans 15 amino acids. Amplification of TCR alpha and beta CDR3 regions from RNA used iRepertoire nested multiplex PCR. From the multiplex PCR reads, TCRdb called clonotypes with MiXCR, one entry per CDR3 protein. The sample has some 160,000 distinct CDR3 sequences, more than 35% seen once. This clonotype was sampled from a human donor with low-grade glioma or glioblastoma, undergoing nonglioma brain surgery, or in good health (not recorded which). V usage is TRBV12-3 or TRBV12-4 and J usage is TRBJ2-5, with TRBD2 identical over 10 bases. The sequenced material came from glioma tissue, nonneoplastic brain tissue, or PBMCs (not recorded which). CDR3 loop: CASSSASGSPPTQYF. The CDR3 DNA sequence: TGTGCCAGCAGTTCGGCTAGCGGGAGCCCTCCGACCCAGTACTTC.